This T cell receptor beta chain derives from a study of blood T cell repertoires in COVID-19. Study summary: Researchers got acute and convalescent COVID-19 samples from the United States, Italy and Spain. The analysed material was cDNA or gDNA that came from T cells, B-cell-depleted T cells, or PBMCs.

V lost 2 bases, J lost 10 bases, and 10 bases lay in between. CDR1 SQVTM and CDR2 ANQGSEA come from the germline V gene. This CDR3 contains 11 residues. Original processing methods: Cell counts per sample came from amplifying reference gene primers. The assay was immunoSEQ multiplex PCR, and TCRdb's table has in-frame clones only and misses some. That table is the source of V, J and clone size, and D and trimming were worked out from the DNA. The sample contains approximately 170,000 clones, more than 70% of which appear only once. This sequence joins TRBV29-1 and TRBJ2-3; TRBD2 might be the D (6 bases). The receptor comes from a woman aged 65 to 85 who had recovered from COVID-19. Sequencing input: peripheral blood. CDR3 sequence reads: CSVESTRAQYF. The CDR3 nucleotides are TGCAGCGTTGAATCGACTAGAGCGCAGTATTTT.